What follows describes a single T cell receptor (beta chain). The data were taken from a study of blood T cell repertoires in COVID-19. Profiled with immunoSEQ multiplex PCR; TCRdb holds only in-frame clones, not every one. This sample has around 100,000 clones, with 90% found just once. CDR1 SNHLY and CDR2 FYNNEI come from the germline V gene. The ends were cut back, 1 base at V and 6 bases at J, with 10 bases in the middle. The CDR3 loop spans 13 amino acids. Sequencing was carried out using peripheral blood. The clonotype originates from a young man with COVID-19, enrolled during active disease. The chain joins TRBV2 to TRBJ2-7, with a tentative D call TRBD1 (6 bases). CDR3 residues: CASSEGTVGEQYF. CDR3 nucleotide sequence: TGTGCCAGCAGTGAAGGGACAGTGGGCGAGCAGTACTTC.